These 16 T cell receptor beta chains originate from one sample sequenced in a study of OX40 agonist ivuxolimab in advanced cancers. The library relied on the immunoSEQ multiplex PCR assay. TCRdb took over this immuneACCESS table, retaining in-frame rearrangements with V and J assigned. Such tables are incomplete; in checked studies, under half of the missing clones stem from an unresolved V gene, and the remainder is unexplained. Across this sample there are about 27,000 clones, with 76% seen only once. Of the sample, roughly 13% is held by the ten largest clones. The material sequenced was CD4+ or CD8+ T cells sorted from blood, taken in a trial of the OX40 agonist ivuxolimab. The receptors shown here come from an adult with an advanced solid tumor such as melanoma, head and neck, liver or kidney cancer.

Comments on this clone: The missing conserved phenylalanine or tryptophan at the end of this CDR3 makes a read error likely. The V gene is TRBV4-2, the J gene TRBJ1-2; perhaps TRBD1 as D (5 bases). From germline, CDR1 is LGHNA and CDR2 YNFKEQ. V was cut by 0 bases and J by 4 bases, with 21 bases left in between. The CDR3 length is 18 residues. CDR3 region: CASSQDLGRLTILYGYTL. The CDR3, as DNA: TGTGCCAGCAGCCAAGATTTGGGGCGTTTGACGATCCTCTATGGCTACACCCTC.

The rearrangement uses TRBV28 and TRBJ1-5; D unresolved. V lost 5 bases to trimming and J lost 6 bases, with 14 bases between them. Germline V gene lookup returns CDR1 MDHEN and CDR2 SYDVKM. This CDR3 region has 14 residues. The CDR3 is CASSPRGSGQPQHF. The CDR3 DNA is TGTGCCAGCAGTCCAAGAGGGTCAGGTCAGCCCCAGCATTTT.

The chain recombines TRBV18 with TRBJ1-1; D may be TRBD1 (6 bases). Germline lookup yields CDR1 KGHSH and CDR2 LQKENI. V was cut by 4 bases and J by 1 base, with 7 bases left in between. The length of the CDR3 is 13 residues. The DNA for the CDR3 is TGTGCCAGCTCACAGGGGGGGAACACTGAAGCTTTCTTT. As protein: CASSQGGNTEAFF.

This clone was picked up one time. The CDR3 protein is CASSIDRSSTGELFF. CDR3 nucleotides: TGTGCCAGTAGTATAGACAGGTCATCCACCGGGGAGCTGTTTTTT. V usage is TRBV19 and J usage is TRBJ2-2; D is unclear. CDR3 length equals 15 residues. Trimming pared 0 bases from V and 4 bases from J, leaving 9 bases between. Germline CDR1 is LNHDA and CDR2 is SQIVND (reference sequence).

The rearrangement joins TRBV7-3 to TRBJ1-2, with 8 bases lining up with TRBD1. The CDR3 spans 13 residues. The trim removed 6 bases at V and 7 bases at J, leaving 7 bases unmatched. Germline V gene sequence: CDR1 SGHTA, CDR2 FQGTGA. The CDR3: CASSYDRGRGYTF. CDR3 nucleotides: TGTGCCAGCAGTTACGACAGGGGCCGTGGCTACACCTTC. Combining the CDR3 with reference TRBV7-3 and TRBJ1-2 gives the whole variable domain GAGVSQTPSNKVTEKGKYVELRCDPISGHTALYWYRQSLGQGPEFLIYFQGTGAADDSGLPNDRFFAVRPEGSVSTLKIQRTERGDSAVYLCASSYDRGRGYTFGSGTRLTVV.

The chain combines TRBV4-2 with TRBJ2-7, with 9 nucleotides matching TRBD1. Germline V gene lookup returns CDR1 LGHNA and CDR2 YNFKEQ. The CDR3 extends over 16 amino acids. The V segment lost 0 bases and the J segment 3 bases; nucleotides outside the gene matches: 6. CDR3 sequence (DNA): TGTGCCAGCAGCCAAGATGTCGGGGACAGGGACTACGAGCAGTACTTC. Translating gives CASSQDVGDRDYEQYF.

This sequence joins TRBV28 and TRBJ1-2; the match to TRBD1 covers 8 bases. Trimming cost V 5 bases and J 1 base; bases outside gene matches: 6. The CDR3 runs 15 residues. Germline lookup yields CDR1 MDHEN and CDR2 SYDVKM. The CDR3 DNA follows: TGTGCCAGCAGTCCTCCGACAGGGGTTAACTATGGCTACACCTTC. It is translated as CASSPPTGVNYGYTF.

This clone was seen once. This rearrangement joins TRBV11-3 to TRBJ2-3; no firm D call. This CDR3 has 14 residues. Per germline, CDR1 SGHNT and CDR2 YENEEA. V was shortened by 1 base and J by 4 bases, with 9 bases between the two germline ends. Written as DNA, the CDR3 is TGTGCCAGCAGCTTAGGGGGTGGGGCAGATACGCAGTATTTT. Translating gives CASSLGGGADTQYF.

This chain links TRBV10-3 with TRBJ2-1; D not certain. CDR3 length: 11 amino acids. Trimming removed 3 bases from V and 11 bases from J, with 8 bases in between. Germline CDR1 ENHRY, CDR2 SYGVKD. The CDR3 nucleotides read TGTGCCATCAGTGAAACCGACAAGCAGTTCTTC. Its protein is CAISETDKQFF.

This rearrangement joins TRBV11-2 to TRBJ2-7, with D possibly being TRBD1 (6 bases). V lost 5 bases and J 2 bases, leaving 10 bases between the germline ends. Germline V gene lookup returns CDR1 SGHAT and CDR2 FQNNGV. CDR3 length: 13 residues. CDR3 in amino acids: CASSRDTTYEQYF. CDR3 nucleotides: TGTGCCAGCAGCCGGGACACGACCTACGAGCAGTACTTC. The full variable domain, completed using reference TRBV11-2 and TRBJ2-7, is EAGVAQSPRYKIIEKRQSVAFWCNPISGHATLYWYQQILGQGPKLLIQFQNNGVVDDSQLPKDRFSAERLKGVDSTLKIQPAKLEDSAVYLCASSRDTTYEQYFGPGTRLTVT.

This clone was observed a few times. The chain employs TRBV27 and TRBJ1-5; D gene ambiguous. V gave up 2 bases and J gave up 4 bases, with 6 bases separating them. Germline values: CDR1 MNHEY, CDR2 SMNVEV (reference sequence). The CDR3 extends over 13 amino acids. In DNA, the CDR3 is TGTGCCAGCAGTTTACAGTATAATCAGCCCCAGCATTTT. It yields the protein CASSLQYNQPQHF.

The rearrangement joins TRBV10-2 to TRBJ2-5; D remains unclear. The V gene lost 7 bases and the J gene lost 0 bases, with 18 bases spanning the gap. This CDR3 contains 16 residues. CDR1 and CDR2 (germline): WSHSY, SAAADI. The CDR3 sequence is CASKGATLDNQETQYF. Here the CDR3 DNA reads TGCGCCAGCAAAGGCGCGACTCTCGACAACCAAGAGACCCAGTACTTC.

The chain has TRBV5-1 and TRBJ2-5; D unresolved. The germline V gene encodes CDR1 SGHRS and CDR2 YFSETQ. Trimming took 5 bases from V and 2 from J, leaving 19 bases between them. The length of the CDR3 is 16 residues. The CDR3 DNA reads TGCGCCAGCAGGATAGGCTATGACCGGATTCAAGAGACCCAGTACTTC. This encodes CASRIGYDRIQETQYF.

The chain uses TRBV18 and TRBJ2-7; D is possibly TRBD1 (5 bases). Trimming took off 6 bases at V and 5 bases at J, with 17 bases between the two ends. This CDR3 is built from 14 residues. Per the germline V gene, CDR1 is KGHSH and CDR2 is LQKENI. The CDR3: CASSLGSLGDEQYF. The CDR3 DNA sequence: TGTGCCAGCTCCCTTGGAAGCCTAGGGGACGAGCAGTACTTC.

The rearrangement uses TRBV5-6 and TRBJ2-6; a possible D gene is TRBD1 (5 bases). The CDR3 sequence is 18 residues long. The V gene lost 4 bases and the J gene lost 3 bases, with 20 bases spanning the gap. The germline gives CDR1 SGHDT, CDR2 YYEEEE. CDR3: CASSGPPRAGIGANVLTF. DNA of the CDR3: TGTGCCAGCAGCGGGCCTCCAAGGGCAGGGATTGGGGCCAACGTCCTGACTTTC. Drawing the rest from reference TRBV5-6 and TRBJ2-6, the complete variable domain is DAGVTQSPTHLIKTRGQQVTLRCSPKSGHDTVSWYQQALGQGPQFIFQYYEEEERQRGNFPDRFSGHQFPNYSSELNVNALLLGDSALYLCASSGPPRAGIGANVLTFGAGSRLTVL.

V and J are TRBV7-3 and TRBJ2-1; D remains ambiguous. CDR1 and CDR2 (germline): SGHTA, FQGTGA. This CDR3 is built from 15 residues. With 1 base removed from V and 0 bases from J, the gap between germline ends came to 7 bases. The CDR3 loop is CASSLMASSYNEQFF. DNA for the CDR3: TGTGCCAGCAGCTTAATGGCGAGCTCCTACAATGAGCAGTTCTTC.